This TCR beta chain was sequenced in a study of CD8+ T cells in alopecia areata. Punch biopsies of lesional scalp, plus peripheral blood, were taken from alopecia areata patients. RNA extraction and reverse transcription yielded cDNA as sequencing template. Repertoires were generated with immunoSEQ multiplex PCR, while TCRdb's copy carries only in-frame clones and drops some. The profile covers about 150,000 clones, with about 51% appearing a single time and approximately 19% taken by the ten largest. V was pared by 7 bases and J by 4 bases, with 14 bases between. This CDR3 is 12 amino acids long. The V gene's germline CDR1 is GTSNPN and CDR2 SVGIG (reference sequence).

This sequence was found in a human donor with alopecia areata. This chain joins TRBV30 and TRBJ2-7; D is unresolved. The sequencing here drew on CD8+ T cells sorted from blood, taken at week 0. This CDR3 reads CALRKGPYEQYF. The CDR3 region has the DNA TGTGCCTTGAGGAAGGGCCCTTACGAGCAGTACTTC.